What follows are 25 T cell receptor beta chains derived from one specimen sequenced in a study of vaccination effects on CD4 cells after COVID-19. Their cognate antigens are unknown. The protocol was immunoSEQ multiplex PCR, while the TCRdb copy is restricted to in-frame clones and leaves out a portion. Of approximately 82,000 clones detected, 60% to 80% appear once; the ten largest clones hold approximately 1.7%. Viral peptide pool expansion of antigen-specific CD4+ T cells preceded sequencing in the ViraFEST assay. Isolating CD4+ T cells followed 9 to 10 days of culture. Sequencing used CD4+ T cells from PBMCs cultured with HCoV-229E spike peptides, obtained before COVID-19 vaccination. Receptors were obtained from a human donor who received a COVID-19 vaccine.

The chain carries TRBV7-3 and TRBJ1-1; 7 bases align to TRBD1. Germline V gives CDR1 SGHTA, CDR2 FQGTGA. The trim removed 5 bases at V and 1 base at J, leaving 13 bases unmatched. This CDR3 spans 17 amino acids. The CDR3 region is CASSPGGGILANTEAFF. The CDR3 nucleotides are TGTGCCAGCAGCCCCGGAGGGGGCATCTTGGCGAACACTGAAGCTTTCTTT. Combining the CDR3 with reference TRBV7-3 and TRBJ1-1 gives the whole variable domain GAGVSQTPSNKVTEKGKYVELRCDPISGHTALYWYRQSLGQGPEFLIYFQGTGAADDSGLPNDRFFAVRPEGSVSTLKIQRTERGDSAVYLCASSPGGGILANTEAFFGQGTRLTVV.

This clone appeared a single time. CDR3 DNA sequence: TGTGCCAGTAGGGGAGGACAGGGGACTCCCAACACTGAAGCTTTCTTT. It specifies CASRGGQGTPNTEAFF. The rearrangement links TRBV19 to TRBJ1-1; TRBD1 matches at 9 bases. The ends lost 6 bases at V and 2 bases at J; junction bases unmatched: 10. Germline loops: CDR1 LNHDA, CDR2 SQIVND (reference sequence). This CDR3 region has 16 residues.

The chain uses TRBV6-6 and TRBJ1-5; D uncertain. The CDR3 is 12 residues long. V was trimmed by 2 bases and J by 5 bases, leaving 4 bases between them. CDR1 and CDR2 from the germline V gene are MNHNY and SVGAGI (reference sequence). The CDR3 nucleotides read TGTGCCAGCAGTTACGACTATCAGCCCCAGCATTTT. Protein product: CASSYDYQPQHF.

The chain uses TRBV15 and TRBJ2-6; tentative D call: TRBD2 (5 bases). Germline V gene data show CDR1 as LNHNV and CDR2 as YYDKDF (reference sequence). This CDR3 comprises 13 residues. CDR3 sequence reads: CAGGISGANVLTF. The CDR3 nucleotides are TGTGCTGGAGGAATCTCTGGGGCCAACGTCCTGACTTTC.

The J gene is TRBJ1-1, the V gene TRBV7-8; D call uncertain. The ends were cut back, 1 base at V and 2 bases at J, with 17 bases in the middle. This CDR3 is built from 17 residues. Looked up from germline, CDR1 is SGHVS and CDR2 is FQNEAQ. The CDR3 nucleotides are TGTGCCAGCAGCTTAGTGGGTAGGATCGCCCCTAACACTGAAGCTTTCTTT. Protein product: CASSLVGRIAPNTEAFF.

This clone came up a few times. The chain couples TRBV19 to TRBJ2-2, with D hard to call. Trimming took off 2 bases at V and 0 bases at J, with 1 base between the two ends. CDR3 length: 13 amino acids. CDR1 LNHDA and CDR2 SQIVND come from the germline V gene (reference sequence). The CDR3 DNA reads TGTGCCAGTAGTATAACGAACACCGGGGAGCTGTTTTTT. Translation gives CASSITNTGELFF.

The table lists this clone with a count of one. The V and J genes are TRBV10-3 and TRBJ1-2, with unresolved D. The CDR3 spans 12 residues. With 3 bases removed from V and 8 bases from J, the gap between germline ends came to 10 bases. Germline V gene data show CDR1 as ENHRY and CDR2 as SYGVKD. The CDR3 region is CAISDEPAGYTF. In DNA, the CDR3 is TGTGCCATCAGTGATGAACCAGCGGGCTACACCTTC.

This clone has a single count. DNA for the CDR3: TGTGCCAGTAGCGCAGGGAGGTTAGGTGGCACAGATACGCAGTATTTT. Its protein is CASSAGRLGGTDTQYF. The chain combines TRBV19 with TRBJ2-3; D possibly corresponds to TRBD2 (6 bases). The V end was cut by 6 bases, the J end by 1 base, with 17 bases between. Germline V gene data show CDR1 as LNHDA and CDR2 as SQIVND (reference sequence). This CDR3 has 16 residues.

The rearrangement joins TRBV15 to TRBJ2-7; unclear D gene. CDR3 length: 15 residues. The germline V and J ends were trimmed by 0 bases and 3 bases, with 12 bases remaining between them. Germline values: CDR1 LNHNV, CDR2 YYDKDF (reference sequence). In nucleotides, the CDR3 is TGTGCCACCAGCAGAGAACTCCACCCCGTCTACGAGCAGTACGTC. It is translated as CATSRELHPVYEQYV.

The chain employs TRBV6-6 and TRBJ1-5; a possible D gene is TRBD1 (5 bases). Germline CDR1 reads MNHNY; CDR2 reads SVGAGI (reference sequence). This CDR3 comprises 14 residues. Trimming cost V 4 bases and J 5 bases, with 12 bases left between them. Here the CDR3 reads CASSFQGLYQPQHF. The CDR3 DNA follows: TGTGCCAGCAGTTTCCAGGGTTTATATCAGCCCCAGCATTTT.

This clone appeared a single time. The genes are TRBV5-5 and TRBJ1-4; TRBD1 aligns across 9 bases. After removal of 5 bases from V and 7 bases from J, the junction contained 12 bases not matched to a gene. The CDR3 length is 16 residues. CDR1 is SGHKS and CDR2 is YYEKEE in the germline V gene (reference sequence). The CDR3 sequence: CASRHNPQGASEKLFF. CDR3 DNA: TGTGCCAGCAGGCACAACCCACAGGGGGCTAGTGAAAAACTGTTTTTT.

This clone occurred a few times. The J gene is TRBJ2-5, the V gene TRBV12-2; the tabulated D call, TRBD1, remains unverified against the DNA. TRBV12-2 is recorded as a pseudogene. The CDR3 is 10 amino acids. CDR3 DNA sequence: TGTGCAAGTCGCCCAGTAACCCAGTACTTC. The encoded protein is CASRPVTQYF.

This sequence joins TRBV3-1 (or the pseudogene TRBV3-2) and TRBJ1-5; no firm D call. The ends were cut back, 4 bases at V and 5 bases at J, with 9 bases in the middle. The length of the CDR3 is 13 residues. Looked up from germline, CDR1 is LGHDT and CDR2 is YNNKEL (reference sequence). The chain's CDR3 is CASSRHGDQPQHF. DNA for the CDR3: TGTGCCAGCAGCCGACATGGCGATCAGCCCCAGCATTTT.

The chain employs TRBV28 and TRBJ1-4; 9 bases are shared with TRBD1. The trim removed 10 bases at V and 8 bases at J, leaving 5 bases unmatched. Germline V CDR1 and CDR2: MDHEN, SYDVKM. This CDR3 is 12 amino acids long. CDR3 region: CATKTGGEKLFF. For the CDR3, the DNA is TGTGCCACGAAGACAGGGGGAGAAAAACTGTTTTTT.

The chain links TRBV29-1 to TRBJ2-6; D remains unclear. The V gene's germline CDR1 is SQVTM and CDR2 ANQGSEA. The CDR3 runs to 14 residues. Trimming removed 5 bases from V and 4 bases from J, with 12 bases in between. This CDR3 reads CSVKEQSGANVLTF. CDR3 bases: TGCAGCGTTAAGGAACAGTCCGGGGCCAACGTCCTGACTTTC.

The rearrangement uses TRBV12-5 and TRBJ1-2; weak D call: TRBD1 (5 bases). Germline V lookup: CDR1 LGHNT, CDR2 FRNRAP. Trimming left V 2 bases short and J 0 bases short, with 13 bases between. There are 16 residues in the CDR3. CDR3: CASGLCGGLANYGYTF. The CDR3 coding sequence is TGTGCTAGTGGTTTGTGCGGGGGATTAGCTAACTATGGCTACACCTTC.

This clone has only a few counts. The chain employs TRBV7-2 and TRBJ2-1; 9 bases match TRBD2. The CDR3 totals 15 residues. Germline V CDR1 and CDR2: SGHTA, FQGNSA. With V trimmed by 4 bases and J by 3 bases, 4 bases remained unmatched. The CDR3 spells CASSSRGGLYNEQFF. CDR3 nucleotide sequence: TGTGCCAGCAGCTCGCGGGGGGGCCTCTACAATGAGCAGTTCTTC.

CDR3 loop: CASSYAPGQDLELFF. The CDR3 bases are TGTGCCAGCAGTTACGCCCCGGGACAAGATTTAGAGCTGTTTTTT. The J gene is TRBJ2-2, the V gene TRBV6-5; tentatively, D is TRBD1 (6 bases). The CDR3 covers 15 residues. The germline V gene has CDR1 MNHEY and CDR2 SVGAGI. Between the trimmed V and J ends, which lost 2 bases and 11 bases, there was a span of 18 bases.

This clone was detected a few times. The chain has TRBV7-3 and TRBJ2-3; D might be TRBD1 (5 bases). The germline CDR1 and CDR2 sequences are SGHTA and FQGTGA. The CDR3 sequence is 14 residues long. Trimming took off 5 bases at V and 2 bases at J, with 11 bases between the two ends. For the CDR3, the DNA is TGTGCCAGCAGCATGGGGCGGAACACAGATACGCAGTATTTT. Its translation is CASSMGRNTDTQYF. The variable domain in full, with the rest retrieved from reference TRBV7-3 and TRBJ2-3, is GAGVSQTPSNKVTEKGKYVELRCDPISGHTALYWYRQSLGQGPEFLIYFQGTGAADDSGLPNDRFFAVRPEGSVSTLKIQRTERGDSAVYLCASSMGRNTDTQYFGPGTRLTVL.

The J gene is TRBJ1-4, the V gene TRBV5-1; D unclear. V lost 2 bases and J lost 0, with 8 bases in between. The CDR3 totals 15 residues. The germline V gene encodes CDR1 SGHRS and CDR2 YFSETQ. CDR3 region: CASSLTAATNEKLFF. CDR3 DNA sequence: TGCGCCAGCAGCTTAACGGCTGCAACTAATGAAAAACTGTTTTTT. Using reference TRBV5-1 and TRBJ1-4 for the parts outside the CDR3, the full variable domain is KAGVTQTPRYLIKTRGQQVTLSCSPISGHRSVSWYQQTPGQGLQFLFEYFSETQRNKGNFPGRFSGRQFSNSRSEMNVSTLELGDSALYLCASSLTAATNEKLFFGSGTQLSVL.

The rearrangement joins TRBV4-3 to TRBJ1-3; 7 nucleotides align to TRBD1. The V and J ends lost 3 bases and 0 bases, in that order; junction bases with no gene match: 8. The CDR3 extends over 17 amino acids. Germline V lookup: CDR1 LGHNA, CDR2 YSLEER. For the CDR3, the DNA is TGCGCCAGCAGCCAGGACCTGACAGGGAACTCTGGAAACACCATATATTTT. Amino acids: CASSQDLTGNSGNTIYF.

This clone has just one count. The chain recombines TRBV7-3 with TRBJ2-3; the D gene is possibly TRBD2 (5 bases). Germline V lookup: CDR1 SGHTA, CDR2 FQGTGA. The CDR3 loop spans 13 amino acids. Trimming left V 3 bases short and J 3 bases short, with 7 bases between. DNA of the CDR3: TGTGCCAGCAGCTTCCTAGCTACAGATACGCAGTATTTT. This translates into CASSFLATDTQYF.

This chain links TRBV7-2 with TRBJ2-1; no clear D gene. This CDR3 has 13 amino acids. V was clipped by 5 bases and J by 8 bases, with 13 bases between them. Germline V gives CDR1 SGHTA, CDR2 FQGNSA. CDR3 bases: TGTGCCAGCAGCCCCCAGGTTTTCGATGAGCAGTTCTTC. Its protein is CASSPQVFDEQFF.

In this sample, this clone turned up a few times. This chain uses TRBV3-1 (or the pseudogene TRBV3-2) with TRBJ1-2, with TRBD1 matching over 7 bases. This CDR3 contains 13 residues. Germline V CDR1 and CDR2: LGHDT, YNNKEL (reference sequence). V gave up 6 bases and J gave up 3 bases; unmatched junction bases: 4. CDR3 DNA: TGTGCCAGCAGTTACAGGGGTGACTATGGCTACACCTTC. This codes for CASSYRGDYGYTF.

The rearrangement joins TRBV29-1 to TRBJ2-5; maybe TRBD2 (6 bases). This CDR3 has 12 amino acids. Germline CDR1 and CDR2: SQVTM and ANQGSEA. V was clipped by 7 bases and J by 5 bases, with 14 bases between them. The CDR3, as DNA: TGCAGCGCCGTGGGAGGAGGGGAGACCCAGTACTTC. Translated: CSAVGGGETQYF.